This T cell receptor beta chain emerged from a study of blood T cell repertoires in COVID-19 (dated by TCRdb to between 2020 and 2021). For context, the study as a whole: Samples covering the acute and convalescent phases of COVID-19 were provided by collaborators in the United States, Italy and Spain. The material from the prospective study consisted of cDNA or gDNA derived from T cells, B-cell-depleted T cells, or PBMCs. A de-identified subject ID, COVID-19 status, age in years and sex were almost always included in the sample metadata. The samples were drawn from the first 160 participants of the ongoing ImmuneRACE study and from 950 to 1,500 subjects provided by 6 global collaborators. The repertoires were made available in a free public database intended to serve as a resource for research on the immune response to SARS-CoV-2. Subjects who had been exposed to COVID-19, were actively infected with it, or had recovered from it provided the deeply sampled blood TCRbeta repertoires that made up the dataset. Where HLA class I and class II types were available, the types were taken from metadata supplied by the sample provider, not from assay-based typing.

Broader findings and caveats from the paper: The quantity of clinical and demographic metadata differed by source and by participant and was supplied without curation.

The immunoSEQ Assay, a bias-controlled multiplex PCR, was used to amplify TCRbeta CDR3 regions from genomic DNA. Under the source paper's analysis protocol: The number of nucleated cells in each sample was estimated by amplification of reference gene primers within the assay. Sequence reads were collapsed and filtered to measure the absolute abundance of every unique TCRbeta CDR3 rearrangement. Productive Simpson clonality was computed per sample as the square root of Simpson's diversity index over productive rearrangements. TCRdb retrieved this table from immuneACCESS and kept in-frame rearrangements only. Not all clones are present; in checked studies, unresolved V genes account for under half, and no reason is known for the remainder. V, J and clone size are those of that table, while D and trimming were read from the DNA. This sample comprises fewer than 350,000 clones, approximately 90% of them detected only once. The ten largest clones represent roughly 6.2% of the sample.

The sample holds one count of this clone. Its target antigen remains unknown. Base quality data are lacking; no much larger clone is found one base away. The CDR3 goes from the cysteine to the phenylalanine over 15 residues. Solely the CDR3 DNA is kept, with 45 bases framed from the first base. The germline V gene gives CDR1 as SNHLY and CDR2 as FYNNEI. Trimming costs V 4 bases and J 1 base, and their ends lie 11 bases apart. Participants in the prospective study were aged about 18 to 90 years, lived in under 30 United States geographic areas, and enrolled through a virtual design. To assign participants to cohorts, the prospective study relied on clinical history that participants themselves reported in a screening survey and a study questionnaire. ImmuneRACE Cohort 3 recovered participants were defined by two consecutive negative NP/OP PCR tests, healthcare professional clearance, or symptom resolution. In the prospective study, mobile phlebotomists collected whole blood, serum and a nasopharyngeal or oropharyngeal swab from each participant. Over a roughly two-month period, participants in the prospective study had the option of providing additional blood draws and questionnaires. Before DNA extraction, prospective study blood samples were shipped either frozen or at room temperature.

This clonotype was sampled from a woman between 40 and 50 years old who had recovered from COVID-19. Recombination joined TRBV2 with TRBJ2-1, and the D gene may be TRBD1, 6 bases matching. Sequencing was carried out using PBMCs or T cells enriched from blood (not recorded which). In nucleotides, the sequence is TGTGCCAGCAGTGGGGTCAGGGGTTCCTACAATGAGCAGTTCTTC. It is translated as CASSGVRGSYNEQFF. Extended through the reference TRBV2 and TRBJ2-1 proteins, this CDR3 yields the full variable domain: EPEVTQTPSHQVTQMGQEVILRCVPISNHLYFYWYRQILGQKVEFLVSFYNNEISEKSEIFDDQFSVERPDGSNFTLKIRSTKLEDSAMYFCASSGVRGSYNEQFFGPGTRLTVL.